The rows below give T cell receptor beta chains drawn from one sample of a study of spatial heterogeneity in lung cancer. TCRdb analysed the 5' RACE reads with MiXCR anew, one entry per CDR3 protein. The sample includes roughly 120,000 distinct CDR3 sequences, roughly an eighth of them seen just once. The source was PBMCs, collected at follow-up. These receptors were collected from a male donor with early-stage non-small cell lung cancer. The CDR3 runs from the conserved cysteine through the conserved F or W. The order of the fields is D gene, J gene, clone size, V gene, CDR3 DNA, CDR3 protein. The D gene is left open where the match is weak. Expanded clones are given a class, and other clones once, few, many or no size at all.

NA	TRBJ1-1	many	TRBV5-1	TGCGCCAGCAGGCTATCCGAGATTAACACTGAAGCTTTCTTT	CASRLSEINTEAFF
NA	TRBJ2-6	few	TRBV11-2	TGTGCCAGCAGCCCAGGCCACGTCCTGACTTTC	CASSPGHVLTF
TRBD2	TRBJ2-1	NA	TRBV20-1	TGCAGTGCTAAACGGACTAGCGGAACTTACAATGAGCAGTTCTTC	CSAKRTSGTYNEQFF
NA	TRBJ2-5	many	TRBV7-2	TGTGCCAGCAGCATGCTTTGGGGAAAGCAAGAGACCCAGTACTTC	CASSMLWGKQETQYF
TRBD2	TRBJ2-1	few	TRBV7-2	TGTGCCAGCAGCTTAAGGACTAGCGGGGGGTCAAGCTCCTACAATGAGCAGTTCTTC	CASSLRTSGGSSSYNEQFF
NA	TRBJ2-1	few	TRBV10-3	TGTGCCATCAGTGAATCCAATGAGCAGTTCTTC	CAISESNEQFF
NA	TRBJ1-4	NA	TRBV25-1	TGTGCCAGCAGGGATGCAACTAATGAAAAACTGTTTTTT	CASRDATNEKLFF
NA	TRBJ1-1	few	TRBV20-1	TGCAGTGCTAGAGGGGGGACTGGGGACACTGAAGCTTTCTTT	CSARGGTGDTEAFF
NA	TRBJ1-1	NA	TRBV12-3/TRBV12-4	TGTGCCAGCAGTTCATTGGCAGGTACGGCGGCTTTCTTT	CASSSLAGTAAFF
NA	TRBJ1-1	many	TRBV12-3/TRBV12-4	TGTGCCAGCAGTTTGACAGCCCGAATGACTGAAGCTTTCTTT	CASSLTARMTEAFF
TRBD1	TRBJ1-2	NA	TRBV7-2	TGTGCCAGCAGTAAAAGGGACGCCCAAGGGGGCGGCTACACCTTC	CASSKRDAQGGGYTF
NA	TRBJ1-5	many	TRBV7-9	TGTGCCAGCAGCTTAGGGGGAGGGCAGCCCCAGCATTTT	CASSLGGGQPQHF
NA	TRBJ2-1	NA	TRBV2	TGTGCCAGCAGTGAAGTAGTGGTACCTTCCCATGAGCAGTTCTTC	CASSEVVVPSHEQFF
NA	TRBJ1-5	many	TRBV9	TGTGCCAGCAGCGTAGGGCGCAATCAGCCCCAGCATTTT	CASSVGRNQPQHF
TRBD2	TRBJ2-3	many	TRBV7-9	TGTGCCAGCAGCTTGGGACTAGCCCCTATTGATACGCAGTATTTT	CASSLGLAPIDTQYF
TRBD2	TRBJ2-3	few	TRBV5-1	TGCGCCAGCAGCTTTATAGCGGGGGGCACAGATACGCAGTATTTT	CASSFIAGGTDTQYF
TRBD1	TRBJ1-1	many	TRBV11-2	TGTGCCAGCAGCTTAACAGGGGCAACCACTGAAGCTTTCTTT	CASSLTGATTEAFF